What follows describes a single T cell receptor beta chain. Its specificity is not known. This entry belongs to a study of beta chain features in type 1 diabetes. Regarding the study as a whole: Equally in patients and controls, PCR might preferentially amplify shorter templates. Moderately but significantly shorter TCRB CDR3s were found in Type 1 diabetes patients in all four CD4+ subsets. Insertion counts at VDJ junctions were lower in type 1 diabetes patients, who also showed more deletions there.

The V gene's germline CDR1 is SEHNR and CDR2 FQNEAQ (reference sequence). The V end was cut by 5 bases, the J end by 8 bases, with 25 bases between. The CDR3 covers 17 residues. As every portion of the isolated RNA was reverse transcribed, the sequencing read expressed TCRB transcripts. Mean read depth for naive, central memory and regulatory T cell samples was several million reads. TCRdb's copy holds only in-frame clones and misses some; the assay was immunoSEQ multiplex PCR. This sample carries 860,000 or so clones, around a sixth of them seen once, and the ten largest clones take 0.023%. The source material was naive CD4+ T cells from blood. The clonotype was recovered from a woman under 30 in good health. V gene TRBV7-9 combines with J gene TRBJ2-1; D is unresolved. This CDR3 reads CASSRYAKTGAFDEQFF. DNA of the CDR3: TGTGCCAGCAGCCGATATGCAAAGACTGGCGCGTTCGATGAGCAGTTCTTC.